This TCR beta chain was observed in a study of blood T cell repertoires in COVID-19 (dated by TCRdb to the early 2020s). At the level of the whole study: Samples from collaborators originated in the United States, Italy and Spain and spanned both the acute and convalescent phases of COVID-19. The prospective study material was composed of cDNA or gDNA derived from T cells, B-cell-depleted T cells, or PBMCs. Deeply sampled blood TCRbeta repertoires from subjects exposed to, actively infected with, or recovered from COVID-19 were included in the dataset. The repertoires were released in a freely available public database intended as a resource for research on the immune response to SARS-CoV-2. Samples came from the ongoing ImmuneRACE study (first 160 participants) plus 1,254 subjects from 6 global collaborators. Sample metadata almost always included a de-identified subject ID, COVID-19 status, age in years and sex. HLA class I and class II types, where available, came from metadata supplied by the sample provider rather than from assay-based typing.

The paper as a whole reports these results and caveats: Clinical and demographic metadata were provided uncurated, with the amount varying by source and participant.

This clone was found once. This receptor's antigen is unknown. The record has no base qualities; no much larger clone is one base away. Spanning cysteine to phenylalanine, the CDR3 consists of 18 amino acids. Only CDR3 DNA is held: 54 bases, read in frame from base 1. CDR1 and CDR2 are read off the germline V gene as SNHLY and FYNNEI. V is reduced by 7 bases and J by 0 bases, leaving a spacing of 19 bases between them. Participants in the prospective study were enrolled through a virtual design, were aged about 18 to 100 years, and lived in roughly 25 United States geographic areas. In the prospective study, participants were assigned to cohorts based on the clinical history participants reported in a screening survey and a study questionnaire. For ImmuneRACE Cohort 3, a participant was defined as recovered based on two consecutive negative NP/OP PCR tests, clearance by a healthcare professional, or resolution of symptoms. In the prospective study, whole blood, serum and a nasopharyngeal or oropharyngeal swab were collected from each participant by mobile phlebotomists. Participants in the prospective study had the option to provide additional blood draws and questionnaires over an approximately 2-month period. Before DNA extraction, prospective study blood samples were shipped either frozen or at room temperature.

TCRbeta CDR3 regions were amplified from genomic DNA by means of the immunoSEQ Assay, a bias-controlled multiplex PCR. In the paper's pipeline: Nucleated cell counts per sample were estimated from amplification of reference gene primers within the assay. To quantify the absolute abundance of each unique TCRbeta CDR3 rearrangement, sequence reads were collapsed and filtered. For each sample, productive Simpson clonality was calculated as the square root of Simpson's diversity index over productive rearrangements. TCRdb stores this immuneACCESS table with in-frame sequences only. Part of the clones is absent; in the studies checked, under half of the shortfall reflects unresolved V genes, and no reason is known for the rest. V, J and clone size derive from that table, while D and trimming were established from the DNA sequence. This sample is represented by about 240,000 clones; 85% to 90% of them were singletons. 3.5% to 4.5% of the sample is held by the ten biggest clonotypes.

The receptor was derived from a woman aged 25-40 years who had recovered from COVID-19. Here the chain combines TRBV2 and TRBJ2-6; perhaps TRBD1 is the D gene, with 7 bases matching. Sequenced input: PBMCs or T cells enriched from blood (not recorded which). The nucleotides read TGTGCCAGCACCGAAGGGGCAGGGGGGAGCTCTGGGGCCAACGTCCTGACTTTC. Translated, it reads CASTEGAGGSSGANVLTF.